These T cell receptor beta chains were read from a single sample in a study of shared clonotypes between healthy human individuals. Libraries were prepared by immunoSEQ multiplex PCR; TCRdb keeps only in-frame clonotypes and omits some of them. Found here are 2,100,000 or so clones, 90% to 97% of them singletons; the top ten hold approximately 0.13%. Sequencing was done on a sample of naive CD4+ T cells sorted from blood. The receptors were sampled from a man aged 18 to 29 in good health. Each CDR3 is given with its conserved first and last residue. A D gene is named only where the DNA matches it firmly. Some rows have no size entry. The others give once, few or many, or a class for an expanded clone.

D	V	J	size	CDR3	DNA
NA	TRBV5-4	TRBJ1-2	NA	CASSLAGRDNYGYTF	TGTGCCAGCAGCTTGGCCGGCAGGGATAACTATGGCTACACCTTC
NA	TRBV5-1	TRBJ1-5	NA	CASSEGDSGQPQHF	TGCGCCAGCAGCGAGGGGGACTCGGGGCAGCCCCAGCATTTT
NA	TRBV7-9	TRBJ2-7	once	CASSLERVLIYEQYF	TGTGCCAGCAGCTTAGAGAGGGTCCTCATATACGAGCAGTACTTC
NA	TRBV7-9	TRBJ1-1	NA	CASSTLGAFF	TGTGCCAGCAGCACTCTCGGAGCTTTCTTT
TRBD1	TRBV5-1	TRBJ2-7	NA	CASSLEGAFEQYF	TGCGCCAGCAGCTTGGAGGGGGCCTTTGAGCAGTACTTC
NA	TRBV30	TRBJ1-1	NA	CAWSVNRLNTEAFF	TGTGCCTGGAGTGTAAACAGGTTGAACACTGAAGCTTTCTTT
NA	TRBV5-1	TRBJ1-1	NA	CASSFGGPNTEAFF	TGCGCCAGCAGCTTTGGAGGTCCGAACACTGAAGCTTTCTTT
TRBD2	TRBV7-2	TRBJ2-3	NA	CASSLRLAGKSTDTQYF	TGTGCCAGCAGCTTACGACTAGCGGGTAAAAGCACAGATACGCAGTATTTT
TRBD2	TRBV5-6	TRBJ2-1	NA	CASSSAGGPPGAQFF	TGTGCCAGCAGCTCAGCGGGAGGTCCGCCCGGGGCCCAGTTCTTC
NA	TRBV18	TRBJ2-4	once	CASSSAQNLAKNIQYF	TGTGCCAGCTCATCTGCTCAGAACTTAGCCAAAAACATTCAGTACTTC
TRBD1	TRBV5-1	TRBJ1-1	NA	CASSLDGTGFSEAFF	TGCGCCAGCAGCTTGGATGGGACAGGGTTCTCTGAAGCTTTCTTT
TRBD1	TRBV9	TRBJ1-2	NA	CASSAPGTGGVKGYTF	TGTGCCAGCAGCGCCCCCGGGACAGGGGGCGTAAAGGGCTACACCTTC
NA	TRBV2	TRBJ1-2	once	CASSVFTGQDGYTF	TGTGCCAGCAGTGTGTTTACGGGACAAGATGGCTACACCTTC
NA	TRBV7-2	TRBJ2-6	NA	CASSGDPRRPGANVLTF	TGTGCCAGCAGCGGGGACCCCCGTCGACCGGGGGCCAACGTCCTGACTTTC
NA	TRBV6-4	TRBJ2-4	NA	CASRGGKNIQYF	TGTGCCAGCAGGGGGGGCAAAAACATTCAGTACTTC
NA	TRBV6-1	TRBJ2-5	NA	CASSESTTQYF	TGTGCCAGCAGTGAATCTACGACCCAGTACTTC
NA	TRBV2	TRBJ1-2	NA	CASTEGRINYGYTF	TGTGCCAGCACCGAAGGGCGGATTAACTATGGCTACACCTTC
NA	TRBV30	TRBJ1-6	NA	CAWSPGRSESPLHF	TGTGCCTGGAGTCCGGGACGATCAGAATCACCCCTCCACTTT
NA	TRBV5-1	TRBJ2-7	NA	CASNRGGTYEQYF	TGCGCCAGCAACCGAGGAGGAACCTACGAGCAGTACTTC
TRBD1	TRBV18	TRBJ2-4	NA	CASSPTTGTNIQYF	TGTGCCAGCTCACCAACGACAGGGACAAACATTCAGTACTTC
NA	TRBV29-1	TRBJ1-2	NA	CSVAGTGRYTF	TGCAGCGTAGCGGGGACGGGTCGTTACACCTTC
NA	TRBV23-1	TRBJ2-7	NA	CASTYEQYF	TGCGCCAGCACCTACGAGCAGTACTTC
NA	TRBV12-5	TRBJ1-4	NA	CASGLGTGGGEKLFF	TGTGCTAGTGGTTTGGGAACTGGGGGTGGTGAAAAACTGTTTTTT
NA	TRBV15	TRBJ2-3	NA	CATSRGTDTQYF	TGTGCCACCAGCAGAGGTACGGATACGCAGTATTTT
NA	TRBV2	TRBJ1-2	once	CASSELQGSGYTF	TGTGCCAGCAGTGAGTTGCAGGGGAGCGGCTACACCTTC
TRBD1	TRBV5-1	TRBJ1-4	NA	CASSPDRARNEKLFF	TGCGCCAGCAGCCCAGACAGGGCGAGGAATGAAAAACTGTTTTTT
TRBD1	TRBV4-1	TRBJ1-1	NA	CASSQDRGQGAFF	TGCGCCAGCAGCCAAGATAGAGGACAGGGAGCTTTCTTT
TRBD1	TRBV28	TRBJ1-5	NA	CASSLGRQGGYQPQHF	TGTGCCAGCAGTTTAGGTCGTCAGGGGGGGTATCAGCCCCAGCATTTT
TRBD1	TRBV7-9	TRBJ2-2	NA	CASSWTGPNTGELFF	TGTGCCAGCAGCTGGACAGGGCCGAACACCGGGGAGCTGTTTTTT
TRBD1	TRBV11-2	TRBJ2-5	NA	CASSLEGQDRETQYF	TGTGCCAGCAGCTTAGAGGGACAGGATCGGGAGACCCAGTACTTC
NA	TRBV11-2	TRBJ1-6	NA	CASSREGGLAPLHF	TGTGCCAGCAGCCGGGAGGGGGGTTTGGCACCCCTCCACTTT
NA	TRBV6-1	TRBJ1-1	NA	CASSQQLAGDAFF	TGTGCCAGCAGCCAACAGCTGGCTGGTGACGCTTTCTTT
NA	TRBV5-6	TRBJ1-1	NA	CASTPSRGAGVTEAFF	TGTGCCAGCACCCCAAGCCGGGGGGCGGGGGTCACTGAAGCTTTCTTT
TRBD1	TRBV6-5	TRBJ2-7	NA	CASSYSGTGMYEQYF	TGTGCCAGCAGTTACTCGGGGACAGGGATGTACGAGCAGTACTTC
NA	TRBV28	TRBJ1-1	once	CASSPPGAGSTEAFF	TGTGCCAGCAGTCCACCCGGCGCGGGGTCCACTGAAGCTTTCTTT
NA	TRBV7-2	TRBJ1-2	NA	CASSLVGYGYTF	TGTGCCAGCAGCTTAGTGGGCTATGGCTACACCTTC
NA	TRBV7-9	TRBJ2-5	NA	CASSFLLDQETQYF	TGTGCCAGCAGCTTCCTATTGGACCAAGAGACCCAGTACTTC
NA	TRBV2	TRBJ2-1	NA	CASVAEGPKKGNEQFF	TGTGCCAGCGTCGCCGAGGGACCGAAGAAAGGGAATGAGCAGTTCTTC
NA	TRBV19	TRBJ2-3	NA	CASSISGTTDTQYF	TGTGCCAGTAGTATATCGGGCACCACAGATACGCAGTATTTT
NA	TRBV19	TRBJ1-6	NA	CASSINNSPLHF	TGTGCCAGTAGTATCAACAATTCACCCCTCCACTTT
NA	TRBV7-9	TRBJ2-5	once	CASSPKLGLARNLQETQYF	TGTGCCAGCAGCCCAAAGCTGGGGTTAGCGAGAAATTTACAAGAGACCCAGTACTTC
TRBD1	TRBV29-1	TRBJ2-7	NA	CSVAGQGLHEQYF	TGCAGCGTTGCAGGACAGGGGCTCCACGAGCAGTACTTC
TRBD1	TRBV5-1	TRBJ2-2	NA	CASSLGQGSTGELFF	TGCGCCAGCAGCCTCGGACAGGGAAGCACCGGGGAGCTGTTTTTT
NA	TRBV5-6	TRBJ1-2	NA	CASSFTKGAAYGYTF	TGTGCCAGCAGCTTCACGAAGGGAGCCGCCTATGGCTACACCTTC
TRBD1	TRBV28	TRBJ1-3	NA	CASRDGDSYSGNTIYF	TGTGCCAGCAGGGATGGGGACAGCTACTCTGGAAACACCATATATTTT
TRBD2	TRBV13	TRBJ2-1	NA	CASSPGLGVINEQFF	TGTGCCAGCAGCCCTGGACTAGGAGTTATCAATGAGCAGTTCTTC
NA	TRBV6-6	TRBJ1-6	NA	CASIDYNSPLHF	TGTGCCAGCATCGACTATAATTCACCCCTCCACTTT
TRBD2	TRBV5-4	TRBJ2-3	NA	CASSLGGGADTQYF	TGTGCCAGCAGCTTGGGCGGGGGGGCAGATACGCAGTATTTT
NA	TRBV6-5	TRBJ2-7	NA	CASNPNGSNTYEQYF	TGTGCCAGCAATCCGAACGGAAGCAACACCTACGAGCAGTACTTC
NA	TRBV15	TRBJ2-1	NA	CATSTQTSSLEQFF	TGTGCCACCAGCACCCAGACCTCCTCGTTGGAGCAGTTCTTC
NA	TRBV2	TRBJ1-3	once	CASSEVGTGNTIYF	TGTGCCAGCAGCGAAGTGGGAACTGGAAACACCATATATTTT
TRBD2	TRBV5-1	TRBJ2-3	NA	CASSFSSGVTDTQYF	TGCGCCAGCAGCTTTTCTAGCGGGGTGACAGATACGCAGTATTTT
NA	TRBV5-8	TRBJ2-4	NA	CASSSRAKNIQYF	TGTGCCAGCAGCTCCCGGGCCAAAAACATTCAGTACTTC
NA	TRBV9	TRBJ2-1	NA	CASSVDSYNEQFF	TGTGCCAGCAGCGTAGACAGTTACAATGAGCAGTTCTTC
NA	TRBV9	TRBJ1-2	once	CASSPHPGLGGYTF	TGTGCCAGCAGCCCACACCCGGGACTGGGAGGCTACACCTTC
TRBD2	TRBV4-3	TRBJ2-7	NA	CASSQDVLAVAYEQYF	TGCGCCAGCAGCCAAGATGTCCTAGCGGTGGCCTACGAGCAGTACTTC
TRBD1	TRBV18	TRBJ1-1	NA	CASSPSGTDKAFF	TGTGCCAGCTCACCGTCCGGGACAGATAAAGCTTTCTTT
TRBD1	TRBV6-5	TRBJ1-1	NA	CASSLRQGPTEAFF	TGTGCCAGCAGTTTAAGACAGGGGCCCACTGAAGCTTTCTTT